These 2 T cell receptor beta chains share one sample of origin, sequenced in a study of blood T cell repertoires in COVID-19. Measured with immunoSEQ multiplex PCR; TCRdb has only the in-frame clones, and not every one. The sample yields over 130,000 clones, 70% to 90% seen once. The sequenced sample consisted of peripheral blood. Every receptor here comes from a human donor in a cohort sampled during active COVID-19.

This clone was recorded once. The chain combines TRBV28 with TRBJ2-7, with a tentative D call TRBD2 (7 bases). The CDR3 runs to 15 residues. Germline values: CDR1 MDHEN, CDR2 SYDVKM. Trimming pared 2 bases from V and 0 bases from J, leaving 11 bases between. CDR3 DNA: TGTGCCAGCAGTTTAGGGGGGGCGGCCTCCTACGAGCAGTACTTC. Residues: CASSLGGAASYEQYF.

This rearrangement joins TRBV9 to TRBJ1-4; 7 bases are a match to TRBD1. Germline V lookup: CDR1 SGDLS, CDR2 YYNGEE. V trimming: 1 base; J trimming: 0 bases; junction bases outside the gene matches: 9. The length of the CDR3 is 18 residues. The CDR3 nucleotides are TGTGCCAGCAGCGTATCCCCTACAGGGGTTTCAACTAATGAAAAACTGTTTTTT. This sequence encodes CASSVSPTGVSTNEKLFF.